This passage covers 6 T cell receptor beta chains from one sample sequenced in a study of T cell clonotyping in hematopoietic cell transplantation. Profiling relied on immunoSEQ multiplex PCR, and the TCRdb table lists in-frame clones only, not all of them. The table lists 10,000 to 15,000 clones, approximately 90% of them singletons. Sequenced: peripheral blood mononuclear cells. These receptors originate from a man aged 25-45 years in good health. Some clones in this sample may be carry-over from other donors' samples.

This chain links TRBV30 with TRBJ1-2; maybe TRBD1 (5 bases). V shed 4 bases and J shed 0 bases, with 12 bases lying between them. Germline values: CDR1 GTSNPN, CDR2 SVGIG (reference sequence). CDR3 length: 14 amino acids. CDR3 loop: CAWTENRPNYGYTF. The CDR3 nucleotides are TGTGCCTGGACCGAGAACAGGCCTAACTATGGCTACACCTTC.

The chain employs TRBV19 and TRBJ2-7; weak D call: TRBD2 (5 bases). V was cut by 9 bases and J by 4 bases, with 22 bases left in between. The CDR3 runs to 15 residues. The germline CDR1 and CDR2 sequences are LNHDA and SQIVND (reference sequence). The CDR3 coding sequence is TGTGCCAGCGCCCCCCGGGAAGTGGACGTATACGAGCAGTACTTC. Protein: CASAPREVDVYEQYF.

This clone was picked up a small number of times. The CDR3 nucleotides read TGTGCCAGCAGTGTACATGGAGAGACCCAGTACTTC. This gives the protein CASSVHGETQYF. This sequence joins TRBV2 and TRBJ2-5, with D unresolved. CDR1 and CDR2 from the germline V gene are SNHLY and FYNNEI. The ends were cut back, 4 bases at V and 4 bases at J, with 7 bases in the middle. The CDR3 totals 12 residues.

The chain couples TRBV2 to TRBJ1-1; possibly TRBD1 for D (6 bases). CDR3 length equals 15 residues. V dropped 3 bases and J dropped 3 bases, with 14 bases sitting between them. Per germline, CDR1 SNHLY and CDR2 FYNNEI. The DNA for the CDR3 is TGTGCCAGCAGTGATAAAGGGACACGGGACACTGAAGCTTTCTTT. It specifies CASSDKGTRDTEAFF.

The J gene is TRBJ1-2, the V gene TRBV6-5, with D perhaps TRBD1 (6 bases). The CDR3 runs to 13 residues. Per the germline V gene, CDR1 is MNHEY and CDR2 is SVGAGI. The V end was cut by 6 bases, the J end by 4 bases, with 12 bases between. The CDR3 sequence: CASRGAPGYGYTF. CDR3 bases: TGTGCCAGCAGGGGGGCGCCGGGCTATGGCTACACCTTC.

In DNA, the CDR3 is TGTGCCAGCCGGGGGGGGTCCTACGAGCAGTACTTC. Residues: CASRGGSYEQYF. The chain is built from TRBV2 and TRBJ2-7, with 8 bases identical to TRBD2. The CDR3 spans 12 residues. Losses at the gene ends were 8 bases for V and 1 base for J; bases not matched to a gene: 1. The V gene's germline CDR1 is SNHLY and CDR2 FYNNEI.